Here is one T cell receptor (beta chain) with its context. Its cognate antigen is unknown. The data derive from a study of T cells in localized non-small cell lung cancer. Profiling relied on immunoSEQ multiplex PCR, and the TCRdb table lists in-frame clones only, not all of them. The sample includes more than 11,000 clones, approximately 90% seen only once; the top ten take approximately 2.9%. Study outcomes and limitations: Median around 56 top-100 tumor clones were shared with paired adjacent lung.

The V gene's germline CDR1 is SGDLS and CDR2 YYNGEE. The CDR3 is 15 residues long. Unmatched junction bases numbered 5, after V lost 0 bases and J lost 5 bases. This chain links TRBV9 with TRBJ2-1; 7 bases line up with TRBD2. This sequence was found in a man aged 40 to 70 with stage III lung adenocarcinoma. The source was peripheral blood mononuclear cells, collected before any cancer treatment. The CDR3 DNA reads as TGTGCCAGCAGCGTAGCTAGCGGAACCCACAATGAGCAGTTCTTC. Residues: CASSVASGTHNEQFF.